One and the same sample provided the 13 T cell receptor beta chains below, sequenced in a study of T cell responses to AZD1222 COVID-19 vaccine. Produced via immunoSEQ multiplex PCR; TCRdb's table is partial and in-frame only. The data hold roughly 120,000 clones, with approximately 90% observed a single time. Material: peripheral blood, obtained on day 0 of AZD1222 vaccination. These receptors originate from an adult in good health.

This clone has a single count. The chain carries TRBV7-9 and TRBJ1-4, with 7 bases lining up with TRBD1. The CDR3 contains 14 residues. V lost 5 bases and J lost 6; bases outside the gene matches: 6. Germline assignment: CDR1 SEHNR and CDR2 FQNEAQ (reference sequence). The CDR3 is CASSPRDSDEKLFF. In nucleotides, the CDR3 is TGTGCCAGCAGCCCGAGGGACAGCGATGAAAAACTGTTTTTT.

The chain links TRBV28 to TRBJ1-2; D remains unclear. The germline CDR1 and CDR2 sequences are MDHEN and SYDVKM. V gave up 3 bases and J gave up 2 bases, with 10 bases separating them. This CDR3 is built from 14 residues. Here the CDR3 DNA reads TGTGCCAGCAGTTTTCGTTCGGGGAACTATGGCTACACCTTC. It specifies CASSFRSGNYGYTF.

This chain uses TRBV7-2 with TRBJ2-7, with 11 bases fitting TRBD1. V was clipped by 5 bases and J by 3 bases; unmatched bases: 6. Germline lookup yields CDR1 SGHTA and CDR2 FQGNSA. This CDR3 contains 15 residues. CDR3: CASSQGTGGVYEQYF. The CDR3 DNA sequence: TGTGCCAGCAGCCAGGGGACAGGGGGAGTCTACGAGCAGTACTTC.

The chain joins TRBV2 to TRBJ1-5; the match to TRBD1 covers 8 bases. Per germline, CDR1 SNHLY and CDR2 FYNNEI. This CDR3 region has 15 residues. V lost 6 bases to trimming and J lost 3 bases; unmatched junction nucleotides: 7. The CDR3 loop reads CASRVTGGPNQPQHF. CDR3 DNA: TGTGCCAGCAGGGTAACAGGGGGACCCAATCAGCCCCAGCATTTT.

In this sample, this clone turned up a few times. The chain joins TRBV19 to TRBJ2-7; D unresolved. Germline V gene data show CDR1 as LNHDA and CDR2 as SQIVND (reference sequence). Trimming stripped 1 base from V and 3 bases from J, with 7 bases between. The CDR3 is made up of 13 amino acids. The CDR3 region is CASSIGSSYEQYF. CDR3 in DNA: TGTGCCAGTAGTATAGGATCCAGCTACGAGCAGTACTTC.

The rearrangement links TRBV4-3 to TRBJ1-1, with 7 bases identical to TRBD1. Germline V lookup: CDR1 LGHNA, CDR2 YSLEER. The CDR3 extends over 15 amino acids. J lost 0 bases, V lost 8 bases, and 9 bases had no gene match. This chain's CDR3 is CASQASGQLNTEAFF. CDR3 DNA: TGCGCCAGCCAAGCTTCGGGACAGTTGAACACTGAAGCTTTCTTT.

This clone occurred once. The chain couples TRBV29-1 to TRBJ2-2, with TRBD2 identical over 8 bases. The CDR3 loop spans 13 amino acids. V was clipped by 6 bases and J by 4 bases; unmatched bases: 4. Per germline, CDR1 SQVTM and CDR2 ANQGSEA. This CDR3 reads CSVGGGPTGELFF. The CDR3 DNA is TGCAGCGTCGGGGGGGGGCCCACCGGGGAGCTGTTTTTT.

The V gene is TRBV29-1, the J gene TRBJ2-5; TRBD1 matches 9 bases. CDR3 length equals 15 residues. V shed 1 base and J 3 bases; nucleotides not matched to a gene: 6. Germline-derived CDR1 and CDR2 are SQVTM and ANQGSEA. The CDR3 DNA reads TGCAGCGTTGAAGGTCCCGGGACAGGGAAAGAGACCCAGTACTTC. It specifies CSVEGPGTGKETQYF. The full variable domain, rest sourced from reference TRBV29-1 and TRBJ2-5, is SAVISQKPSRDICQRGTSLTIQCQVDSQVTMMFWYRQQPGQSLTLIATANQGSEATYESGFVIDKFPISRPNLTFSTLTVSNMSPEDSSIYLCSVEGPGTGKETQYFGPGTRLLVL.

The chain recombines TRBV5-4 with TRBJ2-3; D gene uncertain. The ends were cut back, 2 bases at V and 4 bases at J, with 5 bases in the middle. CDR1 SGHNT and CDR2 YYREEE come from the germline V gene (reference sequence). CDR3 length equals 12 residues. The CDR3 reads CASSFRADTQYF. The CDR3 bases are TGTGCCAGCAGCTTTCGAGCAGATACGCAGTATTTT. Looking up the rest from reference TRBV5-4 and TRBJ2-3 gives the full variable domain: ETGVTQSPTHLIKTRGQQVTLRCSSQSGHNTVSWYQQALGQGPQFIFQYYREEENGRGNFPPRFSGLQFPNYSSELNVNALELDDSALYLCASSFRADTQYFGPGTRLTVL.

The chain is built from TRBV6-1 and TRBJ2-5; 8 bases match TRBD1. With 4 bases clipped from V and 5 bases from J, the junction kept 12 bases outside the gene matches. Germline CDR1 and CDR2: MNHNS and SASEGT. The CDR3 has 16 residues. As DNA, the CDR3 is TGTGCCAGCAGTGGGAGGACAGGGTCTCTGGGGGAGACCCAGTACTTC. Amino acids: CASSGRTGSLGETQYF.

CDR3 sequence (DNA): TGTGCCAGTAGTGGACAGGGTGACTATGGCTACACCTTC. Translating gives CASSGQGDYGYTF. The V and J genes are TRBV19 and TRBJ1-2; 8 nucleotides line up with TRBD1. Per germline, CDR1 LNHDA and CDR2 SQIVND (reference sequence). CDR3 size: 13 residues. The junction had 2 bases not matched to a gene; V was cut back by 5 bases and J by 3 bases.

This chain connects TRBV5-1 to TRBJ1-2, with unresolved D. Deletions cut 4 bases from V and 8 bases from J, with 12 bases between. Germline lookup yields CDR1 SGHRS and CDR2 YFSETQ. This CDR3 is built from 12 residues. In nucleotides, the CDR3 is TGCGCCAGCAGCGAAGCAACTGGGGGCTACACCTTC. It codes for CASSEATGGYTF.

The chain couples TRBV2 to TRBJ1-2, with 8 bases aligning to TRBD1. CDR1 SNHLY and CDR2 FYNNEI come from the germline V gene. V shed 6 bases, J shed 8 bases, and the junction held 8 bases outside the gene matches. The CDR3 length is 13 residues. In nucleotides, the CDR3 is TGTGCCAGCAGCCAAGACAGGGGAGAGGGCTACACCTTC. Residues: CASSQDRGEGYTF.